The rows below give T cell receptor beta chains drawn from one sample of a study of blood T cell repertoires in COVID-19. The assay was immunoSEQ multiplex PCR, and TCRdb's table has in-frame clones only and misses some. This repertoire shows 200,000 to 300,000 clones, approximately 80% found once; its top ten account for approximately 2.4%. Sequencing input: peripheral blood. These receptors were taken from a man between 40 and 49 years old who had recovered from COVID-19. Each CDR3 is given with its conserved first and last residue. The D gene is left open where the match is weak. Clone size is not always given. Where it is, it says once, few, many or a class for expanded clones.

cdr3_aa cdr3_nt clone_size v_call d_call j_call
CASRRRTRDNEQFF TGTGCCAGCCGGAGAAGGACTAGGGACAATGAGCAGTTCTTC few TRBV7-2 TRBD2 TRBJ2-1
CASSSSGGDYSEQYF TGTGCCAGCAGCTCATCAGGGGGCGATTATTCCGAGCAGTACTTC - TRBV5-4 TRBD1 TRBJ2-7
CASTFSGVETQYF TGTGCCAGCACCTTTAGCGGGGTTGAGACCCAGTACTTC - TRBV25-1 TRBD2 TRBJ2-5
CASSHRGPDHLADTQYF TGTGCCAGCAGCCACAGGGGACCAGATCATTTAGCAGATACGCAGTATTTT - TRBV14 - TRBJ2-3
CASSARQGFGNTIYF TGTGCCAGCAGCGCGAGACAGGGTTTCGGAAACACCATATATTTT - TRBV6-5 TRBD1 TRBJ1-3
CASSLGGEIYEQYF TGTGCCAGCAGCTTAGGCGGGGAGATCTACGAGCAGTACTTC - TRBV11-3 - TRBJ2-7
CASSILGDADTQYF TGTGCCAGTAGTATATTAGGGGATGCGGATACGCAGTATTTT - TRBV19 - TRBJ2-3
CATSDQGASTDTQYF TGTGCCACCAGTGACCAAGGGGCTAGCACAGATACGCAGTATTTT - TRBV24-1 - TRBJ2-3
CASSLFGSGNTIYF TGTGCCAGCAGCTTGTTCGGGTCTGGAAACACCATATATTTT - TRBV5-4 - TRBJ1-3
CASTRDYNSPLHF TGTGCCAGCACGCGGGACTATAATTCACCCCTCCACTTT - TRBV18 - TRBJ1-6
CASSSTGAPTDTQYF TGTGCCAGCAGCTCTACAGGGGCCCCCACAGATACGCAGTATTTT - TRBV7-9 TRBD1 TRBJ2-3
CASSPVAGGPNEQYF TGCGCCAGCAGCCCAGTAGCGGGAGGGCCAAACGAGCAGTACTTC - TRBV5-1 TRBD2 TRBJ2-7
CASMGLAVPGELFF TGTGCCAGCATGGGACTAGCGGTGCCCGGGGAGCTGTTTTTT - TRBV6-5 TRBD2 TRBJ2-2
CASSIEGPYNEQFF TGTGCCAGTAGTATAGAGGGCCCCTACAATGAGCAGTTCTTC - TRBV19 - TRBJ2-1
CASIGTPWQFF TGTGCCAGCATTGGGACACCTTGGCAGTTCTTC - TRBV27 - TRBJ2-1
CASSLDGVSGNTIYF TGTGCCAGCTCTCTTGATGGAGTCTCTGGAAACACCATATATTTT - TRBV6-5 - TRBJ1-3
CAISESGGADTGELFF TGTGCCATCAGTGAGTCCGGGGGGGCGGACACCGGGGAGCTGTTTTTT - TRBV10-3 TRBD2 TRBJ2-2
CASSSQGSQPQHF TGTGCCAGCAGTTCACAGGGATCTCAGCCCCAGCATTTT - TRBV6-2/TRBV6-3 - TRBJ1-5
CASSLLGTGGTGGYTF TGTGCCAGCAGTTTACTTGGGACAGGGGGTACGGGTGGCTACACCTTC - TRBV27 TRBD1 TRBJ1-2
CASSPSSGRQPQHF TGTGCCAGCAGTCCCTCTTCAGGGCGCCAGCCCCAGCATTTT - TRBV27 - TRBJ1-5
CASSRGQGRDYGYTF TGTGCCAGTAGTAGAGGTCAGGGGAGAGACTATGGCTACACCTTC few TRBV19 - TRBJ1-2
CASSLDTGPGKTQYF TGTGCCAGCAGCTTAGACACAGGGCCGGGTAAGACCCAGTACTTC few TRBV7-8 - TRBJ2-5
CSVGGTSGTETQYF TGCAGCGTTGGCGGGACTAGCGGGACGGAGACCCAGTACTTC - TRBV29-1 TRBD2 TRBJ2-5
CASSPTTGNTEAFF TGTGCCAGCAGTCCCACAACAGGGAACACTGAAGCTTTCTTT - TRBV27 - TRBJ1-1
CSGTSGSYNEQFF TGCAGCGGGACTAGCGGAAGCTACAATGAGCAGTTCTTC - TRBV29-1 TRBD2 TRBJ2-1
CASSWGGTGYEQYF TGTGCCAGCAGTTGGGGAGGGACAGGTTACGAGCAGTACTTC - TRBV27 - TRBJ2-7
CATLERAQETQYF TGTGCCACCCTGGAGCGGGCCCAAGAGACCCAGTACTTC once TRBV15 - TRBJ2-5
CAWSAILGRGNTEAFF TGTGCCTGGAGTGCCATCCTGGGGAGGGGGAACACTGAAGCTTTCTTT - TRBV30 - TRBJ1-1
CASSPRLAGGLGQFF TGTGCCAGCAGCCCGAGACTAGCGGGAGGCCTCGGGCAGTTCTTC - TRBV7-9 TRBD2 TRBJ2-1
CASSSSGRANEQFF TGTGCCAGCAGTTCTAGCGGGAGAGCCAATGAGCAGTTCTTC - TRBV27 TRBD2 TRBJ2-1
CASSYSPPQGSPLHF TGTGCCAGCAGTTACTCGCCCCCACAGGGGTCACCCCTCCACTTT few TRBV6-6 TRBD1 TRBJ1-6
CASSPPGTREWDTDTQYF TGTGCCAGCAGCCCACCCGGGACTAGAGAGTGGGACACAGATACGCAGTATTTT - TRBV11-2 TRBD2 TRBJ2-3
CASSLVGTSAPSSYNEQFF TGTGCCAGCAGCTTAGTGGGGACTAGCGCCCCGAGCTCCTACAATGAGCAGTTCTTC once TRBV7-2 TRBD2 TRBJ2-1
CASSPSTGELNEKLFF TGTGCCAGCTCACCGTCCACAGGGGAATTGAACGAAAAACTGTTTTTT few TRBV18 TRBD1 TRBJ1-4
CATSDRAGQPQHF TGTGCCACCTCTGACAGGGCGGGTCAGCCCCAGCATTTT - TRBV15 TRBD1 TRBJ1-5
CASSRGLTEAFF TGTGCCAGTAGTAGGGGGCTGACTGAAGCTTTCTTT - TRBV19 - TRBJ1-1
CASRDRGDGYTF TGTGCCAGCAGAGACAGGGGCGATGGCTACACCTTC - TRBV2 TRBD1 TRBJ1-2
CASSHQLGQDEQYF TGTGCCAGCAGCCATCAATTGGGACAGGACGAGCAGTACTTC - TRBV6-2/TRBV6-3 TRBD1 TRBJ2-7
CASRPGTASIKNIQYF TGTGCCAGCAGACCCGGGACAGCGTCTATCAAAAACATTCAGTACTTC - TRBV6-6 TRBD1 TRBJ2-4
CATSATQGNGEQYF TGTGCCACCAGTGCGACACAGGGGAATGGCGAGCAGTACTTC - TRBV24-1 TRBD1 TRBJ2-7
CASSRGRANYGYTF TGTGCCAGCAGCCGCGGCAGGGCGAACTATGGCTACACCTTC - TRBV3-1/TRBV3-2 - TRBJ1-2
CAWSVREEYGYTF TGTGCCTGGAGTGTACGAGAGGAGTATGGCTACACCTTC - TRBV30 - TRBJ1-2
CASSYSRAEKLFF TGTGCCAGCAGTTACTCGAGGGCCGAAAAACTGTTTTTT once TRBV6-5 - TRBJ1-4
CASSSGLVVNYEQYF TGTGCCAGCAGCTCGGGACTAGTGGTGAACTACGAGCAGTACTTC - TRBV6-2/TRBV6-3 TRBD2 TRBJ2-7
CASSQRLESTDTQYF TGCGCCAGCAGCCAACGTCTAGAAAGCACAGATACGCAGTATTTT - TRBV4-1 - TRBJ2-3
CASSSPGQGDTEAFF TGTGCCAGCAGCTCCCCGGGACAGGGGGACACTGAAGCTTTCTTT - TRBV11-3 TRBD1 TRBJ1-1
CASSRTLPSGANVLTF TGTGCCAGCAGCCGGACACTTCCTTCTGGGGCCAACGTCCTGACTTTC - TRBV14 - TRBJ2-6
CASSAPTGDGYTF TGTGCCAGCAGCGCCCCGACAGGGGATGGCTACACCTTC - TRBV9 TRBD1 TRBJ1-2
CASSNGGTYEQYF TGTGCCAGTAGTAACGGGGGGACCTACGAGCAGTACTTC - TRBV19 TRBD2 TRBJ2-7
CASSHSGEQYF TGTGCCAGCAGCCATTCGGGCGAGCAGTACTTC - TRBV3-1/TRBV3-2 - TRBJ2-7
CASSVALASGANEQFF TGTGCCAGCAGCGTAGCTTTGGCTAGCGGGGCGAATGAGCAGTTCTTC - TRBV9 TRBD2 TRBJ2-1
CASSAGLAGVGETQYF TGTGCCAGCAGCGCAGGACTAGCGGGAGTGGGAGAGACCCAGTACTTC - TRBV5-4 TRBD2 TRBJ2-5